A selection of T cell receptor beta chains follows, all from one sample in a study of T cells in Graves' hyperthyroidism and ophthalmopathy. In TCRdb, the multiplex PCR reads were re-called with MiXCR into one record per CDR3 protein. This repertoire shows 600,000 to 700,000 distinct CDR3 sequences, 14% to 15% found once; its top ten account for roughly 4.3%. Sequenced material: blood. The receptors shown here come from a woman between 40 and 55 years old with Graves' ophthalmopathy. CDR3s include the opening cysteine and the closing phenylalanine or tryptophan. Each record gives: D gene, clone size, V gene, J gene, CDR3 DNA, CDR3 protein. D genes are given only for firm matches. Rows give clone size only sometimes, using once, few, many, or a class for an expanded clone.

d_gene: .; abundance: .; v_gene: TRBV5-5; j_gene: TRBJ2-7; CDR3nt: TGTGCCAGCAGCTTGGAACGCAGGGGGGACTACGAGCAGTACTTC; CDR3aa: CASSLERRGDYEQYF
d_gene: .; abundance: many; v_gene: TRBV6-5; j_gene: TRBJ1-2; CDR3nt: TGTGCCAGCAGTTACAGGGGAGTAGAAGATGGCTACACCTTC; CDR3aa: CASSYRGVEDGYTF
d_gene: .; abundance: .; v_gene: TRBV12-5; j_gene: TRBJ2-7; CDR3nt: TGTGCTAGTGGTTTGGTCGGGTCCTCCCCCGAAACTTGGGAGCAGTACTTC; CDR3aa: CASGLVGSSPETWEQYF
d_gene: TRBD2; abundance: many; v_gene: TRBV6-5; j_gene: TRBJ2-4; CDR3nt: TGTGCCAGCAGTCAGCCTCGGGGGGAAAACATTCAGTACTTC; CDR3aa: CASSQPRGENIQYF
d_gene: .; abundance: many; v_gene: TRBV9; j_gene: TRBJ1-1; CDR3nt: TGTGCCAGCACAGCAGGGGAGGGAGTGCACACTGAAGCTTTCTTT; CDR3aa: CASTAGEGVHTEAFF
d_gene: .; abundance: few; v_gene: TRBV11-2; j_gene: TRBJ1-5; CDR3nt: TGTGCCAGCAGTTCCTCGGTAGGTTGGGTGGAGCAGCCCCAGCATTTT; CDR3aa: CASSSSVGWVEQPQHF
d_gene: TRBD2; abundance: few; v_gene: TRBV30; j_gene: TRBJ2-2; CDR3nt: TGTGCCTGGAGTGTACCGAGCGGGAGGGCCGCGAACACCGGGGAGCTGTTTTTT; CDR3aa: CAWSVPSGRAANTGELFF
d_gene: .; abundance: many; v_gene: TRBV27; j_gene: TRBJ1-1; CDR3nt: TGTGCCAGCAGTTCGGGGGACGCCTATAACCTGGGCACTGAAGCTTTCTTT; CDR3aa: CASSSGDAYNLGTEAFF
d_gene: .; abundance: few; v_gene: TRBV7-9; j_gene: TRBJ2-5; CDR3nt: TGTGCCAGCATGTCGGCGGAGACCCAGTACTTC; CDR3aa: CASMSAETQYF
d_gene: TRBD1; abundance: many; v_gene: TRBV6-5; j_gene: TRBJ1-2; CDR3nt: TGTGCCAGCAGTTACCGATCGGGACAGGGCTTGGGCTACACCTTC; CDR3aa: CASSYRSGQGLGYTF